A single sample gave rise to the 27 T cell receptor beta chains below, sequenced in a study of lymphopenia after photon versus proton radiotherapy. Sequenced by immunoSEQ multiplex PCR; TCRdb stores in-frame clones only, minus some. The table includes around 27,000 clones, around 90% detected once. Here the sequenced sample was peripheral blood, taken from a patient treated with photon-based radiotherapy. These receptors all come from a woman in her forties or fifties with cholangiocarcinoma.

The V call is TRBV2, the J call TRBJ2-7, with D perhaps being TRBD1 or TRBD2 (6 bases each). With 5 bases removed from V and 5 bases from J, the gap between germline ends came to 22 bases. The CDR3 loop spans 16 amino acids. Germline V CDR1 and CDR2: SNHLY, FYNNEI. For the CDR3, the DNA is TGTGCCAGCAGTAAAAGCCGGGACCCCGGGGGCAACGAGCAGTACTTC. Amino acid sequence: CASSKSRDPGGNEQYF.

This clone was recorded only once. The chain has TRBV7-2 and TRBJ1-3, with 10 bases matching TRBD1. The CDR3 runs 16 residues. CDR1 SGHTA and CDR2 FQGNSA come from the germline V gene. The V gene end was trimmed by 2 bases and the J gene end by 3 bases; junction bases not matched to a gene: 4. The CDR3 DNA follows: TGTGCCAGCAGCTTAAGGACAGGGGGTGTTGGAAACACCATATATTTT. The encoded protein is CASSLRTGGVGNTIYF.

The rearrangement uses TRBV10-2 and TRBJ2-7; possibly TRBD1 for D (6 bases). Trimming stripped 5 bases from V and 3 bases from J, with 20 bases between. The CDR3 is 16 residues long. The V gene's germline CDR1 is WSHSY and CDR2 SAAADI. CDR3 residues: CASSRQTGISLYEQYF. For the CDR3, the DNA is TGCGCCAGCAGTCGCCAAACAGGGATATCACTCTACGAGCAGTACTTC.

This clone showed up just a few times. This rearrangement joins TRBV9 to TRBJ2-5; possibly TRBD1 for D (7 bases). V was clipped by 0 bases and J by 7 bases, with 10 bases between them. This CDR3 spans 13 amino acids. CDR1 SGDLS and CDR2 YYNGEE come from the germline V gene. The CDR3 DNA sequence: TGTGCCAGCAGCGTAGGACAGGGAGGGACCCAGTACTTC. This sequence encodes CASSVGQGGTQYF.

V and J are TRBV11-2 and TRBJ1-5, with D possibly TRBD1 on 5 matching bases. Germline V lookup: CDR1 SGHAT, CDR2 FQNNGV. The CDR3 is 18 residues long. Trimming pared 5 bases from V and 0 bases from J, leaving 20 bases between. CDR3 bases: TGTGCCAGCAGCCGTGGGGGGTTGGGAGGAGATAGCAATCAGCCCCAGCATTTT. Its translation: CASSRGGLGGDSNQPQHF.

The chain recombines TRBV5-4 with TRBJ2-1; weak D call: TRBD2 (6 bases). Germline CDR1 reads SGHNT; CDR2 reads YYREEE (reference sequence). The V and J ends lost 6 bases and 1 base respectively, with 20 bases between them. This CDR3 has 17 residues. This CDR3 reads CASNLGGTLHSYNEQFF. In DNA, the CDR3 is TGTGCCAGCAACCTTGGCGGGACTCTCCATTCCTACAATGAGCAGTTCTTC.

This rearrangement joins TRBV10-3 to TRBJ2-7; D might be TRBD1 (7 bases). Germline CDR1 and CDR2: ENHRY and SYGVKD. The CDR3 has 16 residues. With 2 bases removed from V and 1 base from J, the gap between germline ends came to 15 bases. The CDR3 loop reads CAISEPWAGGSYEQYF. The CDR3 nucleotides are TGTGCCATCAGTGAGCCCTGGGCAGGGGGGTCCTACGAGCAGTACTTC.

This chain uses TRBV2 with TRBJ1-2; D is ambiguous. V dropped 8 bases and J dropped 0 bases, with 13 bases sitting between them. The CDR3 consists of 14 residues. Germline V gene sequence: CDR1 SNHLY, CDR2 FYNNEI. CDR3 nucleotides: TGTGCCAGCTCAAGCTTCTCGGCTAACTATGGCTACACCTTC. This sequence encodes CASSSFSANYGYTF.

The V call is TRBV7-2, the J call TRBJ2-7; D gene unclear. This CDR3 contains 13 residues. V was shortened by 1 base and J by 3 bases, with 7 bases between the two germline ends. CDR1 is SGHTA and CDR2 is FQGNSA in the germline V gene. The CDR3 protein is CASSLESFYEQYF. CDR3 in DNA: TGTGCCAGCAGCTTAGAGAGCTTCTACGAGCAGTACTTC.

The genes are TRBV2 and TRBJ1-5; D is undetermined. Trimming removed 6 bases from V and 3 bases from J, with 6 bases in between. The germline CDR1 and CDR2 sequences are SNHLY and FYNNEI. This CDR3 spans 12 amino acids. This CDR3 is CASRGNNQPQHF. The CDR3 coding sequence is TGTGCCAGCAGGGGGAACAATCAGCCCCAGCATTTT.

The chain links TRBV5-8 to TRBJ2-7; possibly TRBD1 or TRBD2 for D (5 bases each). The V and J ends lost 10 bases and 4 bases respectively, with 15 bases between them. The CDR3 contains 12 residues. Per germline, CDR1 SGHTS and CDR2 YDEGEE. CDR3 nucleotide sequence: TGTGCCGGGGGAAGGGGAGTATACGAGCAGTACTTC. Its translation: CAGGRGVYEQYF. The variable domain in full, completed from reference TRBV5-8 and TRBJ2-7, reads EAGVTQSPTHLIKTRGQQATLRCSPISGHTSVYWYQQALGLGLQFLLWYDEGEERNRGNFPPRFSGRQFPNYSSELNVNALELEDSALYLCAGGRGVYEQYFGPGTRLTVT.

V gene TRBV9 combines with J gene TRBJ2-2; D is ambiguous. The CDR3 extends over 14 amino acids. Germline lookup yields CDR1 SGDLS and CDR2 YYNGEE. V lost 1 base to trimming and J lost 0 bases, with 4 bases between them. CDR3: CASSVPANTGELFF. For the CDR3, the DNA is TGTGCCAGCAGCGTACCCGCGAACACCGGGGAGCTGTTTTTT.

The rearrangement uses TRBV18 and TRBJ1-1; 8 bases fit TRBD1. The CDR3 extends over 14 amino acids. With 3 bases clipped from V and 5 bases from J, the junction kept 5 bases outside the gene matches. CDR1 is KGHSH and CDR2 is LQKENI in the germline V gene. The CDR3 here is CASSPDREVTEAFF. The CDR3 coding sequence is TGTGCCAGCTCACCGGACAGGGAAGTAACTGAAGCTTTCTTT.

The rearrangement uses TRBV27 and TRBJ1-1; TRBD1 might be the D (6 bases). Trimming took 4 bases from V and 1 from J, leaving 13 bases between them. This CDR3 region has 15 residues. Per germline, CDR1 MNHEY and CDR2 SMNVEV (reference sequence). DNA for the CDR3: TGTGCCAGCAGTTATCGAGGGGGTCGGAACACTGAAGCTTTCTTT. Amino acid sequence: CASSYRGGRNTEAFF.

V gene TRBV7-9 combines with J gene TRBJ1-6; no clear D. CDR1 SEHNR and CDR2 FQNEAQ come from the germline V gene (reference sequence). The ends were cut back, 1 base at V and 0 bases at J, with 13 bases in the middle. The CDR3 is made up of 18 amino acids. The CDR3 sequence is CASSLVVLRSSYNSPLHF. The CDR3 nucleotides are TGTGCCAGCAGCTTAGTTGTCCTTAGGAGCTCCTATAATTCACCCCTCCACTTT.

The chain combines TRBV13 with TRBJ2-7; D is unresolved. Germline lookup yields CDR1 PRHDT and CDR2 FYEKMQ (reference sequence). V was trimmed by 5 bases and J by 6 bases, leaving 17 bases between them. There are 14 residues in the CDR3. Here the CDR3 DNA reads TGTGCCAGCAGCCAGAATCTTGGCTCTCGCGAGCAGTACTTC. It codes for CASSQNLGSREQYF.

The chain carries TRBV10-3 and TRBJ2-2, with 10 nucleotides matching TRBD1. The CDR3 spans 16 residues. The junction had 8 bases not matched to a gene; V was cut back by 8 bases and J by 2 bases. Germline V gene sequence: CDR1 ENHRY, CDR2 SYGVKD. CDR3 DNA: TGTGCCATCGAGAAAGGACAGGGGGGAAACACCGGGGAGCTGTTTTTT. Translation gives CAIEKGQGGNTGELFF.

This sequence joins TRBV5-6 and TRBJ2-5, with 7 bases lining up with TRBD2. This CDR3 contains 17 residues. Germline values: CDR1 SGHDT, CDR2 YYEEEE. The V gene end was trimmed by 1 base and the J gene end by 5 bases; junction bases not matched to a gene: 14. The CDR3 protein is CASSLSSGATLRETQYF. The CDR3 DNA reads TGTGCCAGCAGCTTGTCGAGCGGGGCTACTCTAAGGGAGACCCAGTACTTC.

This chain joins TRBV7-9 and TRBJ1-2; D is unclear. Germline lookup yields CDR1 SEHNR and CDR2 FQNEAQ (reference sequence). The CDR3 contains 15 residues. Trimming removed 4 bases at V and 5 bases at J, with 17 bases between. As DNA, the CDR3 is TGTGCCAGCAGCTACTTCTCGGATTGGTGGTATGGCTACACCTTC. Residues: CASSYFSDWWYGYTF.

This rearrangement joins TRBV13 to TRBJ1-1; TRBD1 matches 8 bases. The germline CDR1 and CDR2 sequences are PRHDT and FYEKMQ (reference sequence). V dropped 4 bases and J dropped 1; count of bases not matched to a gene: 2. The CDR3 covers 14 residues. In nucleotides, the CDR3 is TGTGCCAGCAGCTCCGGGACAGGGAACACTGAAGCTTTCTTT. Protein sequence: CASSSGTGNTEAFF.

The chain has TRBV14 and TRBJ1-2; D ambiguous. V was shortened by 0 bases and J by 4 bases, with 6 bases between the two germline ends. The CDR3 has 13 amino acids. CDR1 SGHDN and CDR2 FVKESK come from the germline V gene. This CDR3 is CASSQELPYGYTF. The DNA for the CDR3 is TGTGCCAGCAGCCAAGAGTTGCCCTATGGCTACACCTTC.

The gene calls are TRBV11-3 and TRBJ1-2; D is unclear. This CDR3 spans 14 amino acids. The V end lost 3 bases, the J end lost 7 bases, and 15 bases lay between the germline ends. In germline, CDR1 is SGHNT, CDR2 YENEEA. CDR3 loop: CASSLHGGLCGYTF. In DNA, the CDR3 is TGTGCCAGCAGCTTGCATGGCGGCCTTTGTGGCTACACCTTC.

The count of this clone is one. The rearrangement joins TRBV4-1 to TRBJ2-1; 9 nucleotides match TRBD2. V dropped 3 bases and J dropped 8; count of bases not matched to a gene: 14. Germline CDR1 reads MGHRA; CDR2 reads YSYEKL. This CDR3 comprises 17 residues. DNA for the CDR3: TGCGCCAGCAGCCAGGGGAGGTGGCGGGGGGGCAGGGATGAGCAGTTCTTC. Translation gives CASSQGRWRGGRDEQFF.

CDR3 region: CASGHRDTNTEAFF. The DNA for the CDR3 is TGTGCCAGCGGACACAGAGATACGAACACTGAAGCTTTCTTT. The gene calls are TRBV2 and TRBJ1-1; maybe TRBD1 (5 bases). This CDR3 contains 14 residues. Trimming pared 8 bases from V and 1 base from J, leaving 14 bases between. Germline-derived CDR1 and CDR2 are SNHLY and FYNNEI.

The V and J genes are TRBV15 and TRBJ2-4; D unclear. The CDR3 is made up of 14 amino acids. V was shortened by 1 base and J by 2 bases, with 6 bases between the two germline ends. From germline, CDR1 is LNHNV and CDR2 YYDKDF (reference sequence). CDR3 residues: CATSRGITKNIQYF. CDR3 bases: TGTGCCACCAGCAGAGGCATAACCAAAAACATTCAGTACTTC.

This clone showed up just once. The chain is built from TRBV6-4 and TRBJ2-1; weak D call: TRBD2 (6 bases). The germline V gene has CDR1 MRHNA and CDR2 SNTAGT. Trimming took 0 bases from V and 7 from J, leaving 19 bases between them. The CDR3 is made up of 17 amino acids. CDR3 sequence (DNA): TGTGCCAGCAGTGACTCGTTTGGCGGGGCAACCATTAATGAGCAGTTCTTC. Its protein product is CASSDSFGGATINEQFF.

The rearrangement joins TRBV7-9 to TRBJ2-7, with D unresolved. This CDR3 comprises 11 residues. With 5 bases removed from V and 5 bases from J, the gap between germline ends came to 7 bases. Germline V lookup: CDR1 SEHNR, CDR2 FQNEAQ (reference sequence). The CDR3 loop reads CASSPRDEQYF. As DNA, the CDR3 is TGTGCCAGCAGCCCAAGGGACGAGCAGTACTTC.